Presented here are 8 T cell receptor beta chains from one specimen sequenced in a study of blood T cell dynamics during melanoma immunotherapy. Overall study results and limits: Cell-free DNA CDR3 sequences most resembled the immune-effector CD8+ subset, which was also most clonal.

Time point reported: pre-treatment baseline. Memory T cells counted as immune-effector cells when CD3+ CD4- CD8+ CD45RA- CD45RO-high CD27- CCR7-. TCRdb's copy holds only in-frame clones and misses some; the assay was immunoSEQ multiplex PCR. The profile shows about 500 clones, roughly 79% of them singletons. Antigens of these TCRs are unknown. Sequenced here: CD8+ T cells from blood, sampled from a patient treated with checkpoint blockade. These receptors all come from a human donor with melanoma.

The chain combines TRBV10-1 with TRBJ2-7, with D perhaps given as TRBD1 or TRBD2 (5 bases each). This CDR3 has 14 residues. The V gene's germline CDR1 is WNHNN and CDR2 SYGVQD (reference sequence). V was trimmed by 3 bases and J by 6 bases, leaving 15 bases between them. The CDR3 coding sequence is TGCGCCAGCAGTGACCCGACTAAGGGGTCCGAGCAGTACTTC. This translates into CASSDPTKGSEQYF.

The V and J genes are TRBV4-1 and TRBJ1-1; D unresolved. The V gene's germline CDR1 is MGHRA and CDR2 YSYEKL. V lost 0 bases to trimming and J lost 5 bases, with 10 bases between them. The CDR3 has 14 amino acids. CDR3 in amino acids: CASSQETAETEAFF. CDR3 nucleotides: TGCGCCAGCAGCCAAGAGACCGCCGAAACTGAAGCTTTCTTT.

The V gene is TRBV4-1, the J gene TRBJ2-3, with TRBD2 as a possible D gene (5 bases). The CDR3 extends over 13 amino acids. CDR1 is MGHRA and CDR2 is YSYEKL in the germline V gene. Trimming removed 0 bases at V and 6 bases at J, with 7 bases between. Here the CDR3 DNA reads TGCGCCAGCAGCCAAGAACGGAGGGATACGCAGTATTTT. Amino acid sequence: CASSQERRDTQYF.

The chain carries TRBV19 and TRBJ2-5; the match to TRBD2 covers 7 bases. The V gene end was trimmed by 9 bases and the J gene end by 5 bases; junction bases not matched to a gene: 12. Germline-derived CDR1 and CDR2 are LNHDA and SQIVND (reference sequence). The CDR3 is made up of 14 amino acids. CDR3 sequence reads: CASGNAGVRETQYF. CDR3 nucleotides: TGTGCCAGCGGAAATGCGGGAGTAAGGGAGACCCAGTACTTC.

This clone was seen more than once but under ten times. The chain has TRBV29-1 and TRBJ2-3; 12 nucleotides match TRBD2. J lost 2 bases, V lost 6 bases, and 6 bases had no gene match. The germline CDR1 and CDR2 sequences are SQVTM and ANQGSEA. This CDR3 is 15 amino acids long. As DNA, the CDR3 is TGCAGCGTGTCTACTAGCGGGGGGTCCACAGATACGCAGTATTTT. This sequence encodes CSVSTSGGSTDTQYF.

This chain's CDR3 is CASSPARTLTGTSGSNEQFF. The CDR3 DNA reads as TGTGCCAGCAGTCCCGCTCGTACCTTAACCGGGACTAGCGGGAGTAATGAGCAGTTCTTC. The V and J genes are TRBV27 and TRBJ2-1; 14 nucleotides agree with TRBD2. V shed 5 bases, J shed 7 bases, and the junction held 19 bases outside the gene matches. The germline gives CDR1 MNHEY, CDR2 SMNVEV (reference sequence). This CDR3 comprises 20 residues.

The chain combines TRBV7-6 with TRBJ2-3; 8 positions agree with TRBD2. J was trimmed by 6 bases and V by 5 bases; bases with no gene match: 1. This CDR3 has 12 residues. Per the germline V gene, CDR1 is SGHVS and CDR2 is FNYEAQ. CDR3 loop: CASSPGGDTQYF. DNA for the CDR3: TGTGCCAGCAGCCCGGGGGGGGATACGCAGTATTTT.

The chain links TRBV27 to TRBJ2-3, with D perhaps TRBD1 (8 bases). Germline CDR1 and CDR2: MNHEY and SMNVEV (reference sequence). This CDR3 comprises 15 residues. Trimming shortened V by 6 bases and J by 5 bases, and 18 bases separated the two germline ends. The CDR3 reads CASSVTGGRVDTQYF. The CDR3, as DNA: TGTGCCAGCAGCGTAACAGGGGGGAGGGTAGATACGCAGTATTTT.